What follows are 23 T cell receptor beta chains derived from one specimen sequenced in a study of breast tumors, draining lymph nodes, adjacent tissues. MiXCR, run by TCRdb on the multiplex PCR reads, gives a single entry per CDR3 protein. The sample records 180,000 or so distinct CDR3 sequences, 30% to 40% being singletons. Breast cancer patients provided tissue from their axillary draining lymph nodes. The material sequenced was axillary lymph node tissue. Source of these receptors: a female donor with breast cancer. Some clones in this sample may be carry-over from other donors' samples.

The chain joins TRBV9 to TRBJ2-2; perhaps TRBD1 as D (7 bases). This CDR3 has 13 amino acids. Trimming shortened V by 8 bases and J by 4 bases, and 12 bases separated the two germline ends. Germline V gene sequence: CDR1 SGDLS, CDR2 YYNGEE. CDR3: CASTQGGTGELFF. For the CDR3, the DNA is TGTGCCAGTACCCAGGGGGGCACCGGGGAGCTGTTTTTT.

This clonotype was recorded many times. CDR3 DNA: TGTGCCAGTAGTTTCGGGAGCTCAGGCTGGCTCAGGGGCCTCAATCAGCCCCAGCATTTT. Protein sequence: CASSFGSSGWLRGLNQPQHF. The chain combines TRBV19 with TRBJ1-5; tentative D call: TRBD1 (6 bases). V was pared by 5 bases and J by 3 bases, with 29 bases between. The CDR3 totals 20 residues. Germline-derived CDR1 and CDR2 are LNHDA and SQIVND (reference sequence). Supplemented by reference TRBV19 and TRBJ1-5, the full variable domain reads DGGITQSPKYLFRKEGQNVTLSCEQNLNHDAMYWYRQDPGQGLRLIYYSQIVNDFQKGDIAEGYSVSREKKESFPLTVTSAQKNPTAFYLCASSFGSSGWLRGLNQPQHFGDGTRLSIL.

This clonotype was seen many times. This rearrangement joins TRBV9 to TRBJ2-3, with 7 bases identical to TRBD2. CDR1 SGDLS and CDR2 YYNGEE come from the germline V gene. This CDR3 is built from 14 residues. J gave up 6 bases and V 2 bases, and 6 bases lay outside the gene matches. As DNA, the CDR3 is TGTGCCAGCAGCGTCGGGACTAACCCGGATACGCAGTATTTT. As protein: CASSVGTNPDTQYF.

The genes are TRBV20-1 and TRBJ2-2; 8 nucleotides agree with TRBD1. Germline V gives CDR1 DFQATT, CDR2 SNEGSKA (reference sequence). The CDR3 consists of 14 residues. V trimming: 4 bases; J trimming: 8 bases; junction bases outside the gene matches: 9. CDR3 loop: CSAISDREVGELFF. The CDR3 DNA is TGCAGTGCTATCTCGGACAGGGAGGTAGGGGAGCTGTTTTTT.

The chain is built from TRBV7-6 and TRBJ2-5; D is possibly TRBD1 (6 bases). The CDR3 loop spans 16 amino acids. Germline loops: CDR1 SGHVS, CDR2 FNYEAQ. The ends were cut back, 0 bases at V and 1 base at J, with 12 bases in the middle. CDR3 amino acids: CASSLANRVPQETQYF. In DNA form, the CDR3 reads TGTGCCAGCAGCTTAGCGAACAGGGTCCCCCAAGAGACCCAGTACTTC.

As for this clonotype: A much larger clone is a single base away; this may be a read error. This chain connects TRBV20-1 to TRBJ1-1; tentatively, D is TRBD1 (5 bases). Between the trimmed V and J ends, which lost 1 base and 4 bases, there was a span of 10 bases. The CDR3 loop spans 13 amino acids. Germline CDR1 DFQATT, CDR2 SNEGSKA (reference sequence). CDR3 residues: CSARAGRGTEAFF. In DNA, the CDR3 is TGCAGTGCTAGAGCTGGTAGGGGCACTGAAGCTTTCTTT.

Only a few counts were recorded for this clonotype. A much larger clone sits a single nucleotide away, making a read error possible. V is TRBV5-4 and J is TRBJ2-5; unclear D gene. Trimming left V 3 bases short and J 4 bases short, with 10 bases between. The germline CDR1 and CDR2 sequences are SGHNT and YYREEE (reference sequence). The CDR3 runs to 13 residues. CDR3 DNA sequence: TGTGCCAGCAGCTCTAGAGGAGCAGAGACCCAGTACTTC. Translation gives CASSSRGAETQYF.

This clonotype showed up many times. The CDR3 DNA sequence: TGTGCCAGCAGCTTGGGGGGACAGAAGATGTACGAGCAGTACTTC. This gives the protein CASSLGGQKMYEQYF. J is TRBJ2-7 and V is TRBV7-9, with a possible D match to TRBD1 (7 bases). Trimming removed 3 bases from V and 4 bases from J, with 16 bases in between. The CDR3 consists of 15 residues. Per germline, CDR1 SEHNR and CDR2 FQNEAQ (reference sequence).

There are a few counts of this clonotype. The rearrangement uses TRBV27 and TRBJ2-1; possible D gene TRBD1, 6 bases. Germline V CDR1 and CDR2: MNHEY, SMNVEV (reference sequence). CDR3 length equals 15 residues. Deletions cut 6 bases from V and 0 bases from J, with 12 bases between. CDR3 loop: CASSIDRSSYNEQFF. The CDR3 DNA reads TGTGCCAGCAGCATAGACAGGAGCTCCTACAATGAGCAGTTCTTC.

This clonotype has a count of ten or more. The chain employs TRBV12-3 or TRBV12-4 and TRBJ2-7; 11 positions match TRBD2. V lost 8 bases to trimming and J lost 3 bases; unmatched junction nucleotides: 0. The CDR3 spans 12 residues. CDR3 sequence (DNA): TGTGCCAGCGGACTAGCGGGCTACGAGCAGTACTTC. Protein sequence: CASGLAGYEQYF.

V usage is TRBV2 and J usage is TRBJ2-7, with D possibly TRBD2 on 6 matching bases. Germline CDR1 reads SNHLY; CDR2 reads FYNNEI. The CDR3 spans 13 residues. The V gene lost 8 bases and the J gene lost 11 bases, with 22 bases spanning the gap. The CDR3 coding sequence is TGTGCCAGCCCACTAGCTGGAGGAACAAGGGAGTACTTC. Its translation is CASPLAGGTREYF.

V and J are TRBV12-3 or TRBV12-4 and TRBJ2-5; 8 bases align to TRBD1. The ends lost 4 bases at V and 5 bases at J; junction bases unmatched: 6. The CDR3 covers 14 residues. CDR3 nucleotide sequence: TGTGCCAGCAGTTCGAGGACAGGGCGCGAGACCCAGTACTTC. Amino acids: CASSSRTGRETQYF.

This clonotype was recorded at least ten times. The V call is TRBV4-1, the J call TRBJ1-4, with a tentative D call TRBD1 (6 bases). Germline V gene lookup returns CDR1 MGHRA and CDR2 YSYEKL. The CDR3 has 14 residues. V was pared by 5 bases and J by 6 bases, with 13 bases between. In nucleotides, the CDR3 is TGCGCCAGCAGCATCGACAGGTTGGATGAAAAACTGTTTTTT. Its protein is CASSIDRLDEKLFF.

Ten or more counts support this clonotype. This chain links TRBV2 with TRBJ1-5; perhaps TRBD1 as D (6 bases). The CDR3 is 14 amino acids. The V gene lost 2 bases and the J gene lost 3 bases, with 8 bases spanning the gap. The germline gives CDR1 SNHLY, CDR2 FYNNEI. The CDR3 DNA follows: TGTGCCAGCAGTGAAAGGGGGTTCAATCAGCCCCAGCATTTT. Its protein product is CASSERGFNQPQHF.

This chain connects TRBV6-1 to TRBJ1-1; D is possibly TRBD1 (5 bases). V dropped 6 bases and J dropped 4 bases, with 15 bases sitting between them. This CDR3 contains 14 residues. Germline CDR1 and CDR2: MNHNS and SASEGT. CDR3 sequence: CASRMTIGGTEAFF. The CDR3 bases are TGTGCCAGCAGAATGACAATCGGGGGCACTGAAGCTTTCTTT.

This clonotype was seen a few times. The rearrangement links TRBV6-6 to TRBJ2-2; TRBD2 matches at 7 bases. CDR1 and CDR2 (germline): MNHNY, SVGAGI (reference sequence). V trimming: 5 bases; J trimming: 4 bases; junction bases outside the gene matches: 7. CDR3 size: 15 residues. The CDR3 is CASSEAGLGTGELFF. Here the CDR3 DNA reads TGTGCCAGCAGTGAAGCGGGGTTGGGCACCGGGGAGCTGTTTTTT.

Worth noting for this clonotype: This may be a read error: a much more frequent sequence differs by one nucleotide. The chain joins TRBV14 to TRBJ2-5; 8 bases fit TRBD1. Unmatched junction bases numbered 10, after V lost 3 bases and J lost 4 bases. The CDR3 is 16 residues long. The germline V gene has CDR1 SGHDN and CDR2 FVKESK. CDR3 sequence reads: CASSHGQGGSGETQYF. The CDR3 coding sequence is TGTGCCAGCAGCCACGGACAGGGAGGTTCAGGAGAGACCCAGTACTTC. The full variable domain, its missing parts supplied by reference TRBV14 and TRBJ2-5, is EAGVTQFPSHSVIEKGQTVTLRCDPISGHDNLYWYRRVMGKEIKFLLHFVKESKQDESGMPNNRFLAERTGGTYSTLKVQPAELEDSGVYFCASSHGQGGSGETQYFGPGTRLLVL.

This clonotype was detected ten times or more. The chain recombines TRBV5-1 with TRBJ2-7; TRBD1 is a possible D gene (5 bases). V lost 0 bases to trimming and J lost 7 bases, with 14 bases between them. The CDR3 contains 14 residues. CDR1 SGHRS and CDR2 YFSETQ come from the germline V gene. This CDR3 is CASSLADLKGEQYF. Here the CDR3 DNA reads TGCGCCAGCAGCTTGGCCGACCTCAAGGGGGAGCAGTACTTC.

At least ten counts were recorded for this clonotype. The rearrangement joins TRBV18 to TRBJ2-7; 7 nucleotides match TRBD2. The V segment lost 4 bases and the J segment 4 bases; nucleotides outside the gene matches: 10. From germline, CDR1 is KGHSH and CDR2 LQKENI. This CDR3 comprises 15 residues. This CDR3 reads CASSLSSTSLYEQYF. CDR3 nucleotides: TGTGCCAGCTCACTCTCCTCGACTAGCCTGTACGAGCAGTACTTC.

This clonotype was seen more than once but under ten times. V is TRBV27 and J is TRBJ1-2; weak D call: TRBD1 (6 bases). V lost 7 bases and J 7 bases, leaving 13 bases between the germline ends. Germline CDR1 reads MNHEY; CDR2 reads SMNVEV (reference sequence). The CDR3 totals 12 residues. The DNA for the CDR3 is TGTGCCAGCAAGAGCGGAGGGGGTGGCTACACCTTC. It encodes CASKSGGGGYTF.

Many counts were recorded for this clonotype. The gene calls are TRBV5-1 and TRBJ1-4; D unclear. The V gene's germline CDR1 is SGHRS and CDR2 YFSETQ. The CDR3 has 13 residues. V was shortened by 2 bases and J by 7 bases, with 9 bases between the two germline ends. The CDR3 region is CASSLTPGEKLFF. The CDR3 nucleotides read TGCGCCAGCAGCTTAACACCGGGTGAAAAACTGTTTTTT.

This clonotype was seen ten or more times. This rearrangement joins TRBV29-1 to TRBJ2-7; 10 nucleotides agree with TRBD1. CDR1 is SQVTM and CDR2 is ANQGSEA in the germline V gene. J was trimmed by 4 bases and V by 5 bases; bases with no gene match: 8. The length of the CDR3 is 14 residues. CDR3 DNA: TGCAGCGTTACATCCCGGGACAGGGGTTACGAGCAGTACTTC. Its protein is CSVTSRDRGYEQYF.

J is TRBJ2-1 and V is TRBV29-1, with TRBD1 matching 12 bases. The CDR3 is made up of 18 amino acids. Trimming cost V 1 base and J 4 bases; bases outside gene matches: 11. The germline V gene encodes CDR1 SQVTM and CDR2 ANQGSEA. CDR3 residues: CSVEGRRGTGGGYNEQFF. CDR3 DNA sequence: TGCAGCGTTGAAGGGCGACGAGGGACAGGGGGCGGGTACAATGAGCAGTTCTTC.